What follows describes a single T cell receptor (beta chain). What it recognizes is unknown. CDR1 is PRHDT and CDR2 is FYEKMQ in the germline V gene (reference sequence). The CDR3 spans 16 residues. J was trimmed by 6 bases and V by 5 bases; bases with no gene match: 8. The data were taken from a study of cytomegalovirus exposure and HLA in healthy donors. Study-wide points: For most subjects, TCR beta sequences were reported to predict HLA-A and HLA-B alleles with accuracy. Associated with cytomegalovirus, according to the listing, were around 160 TCR beta chains.

Use of 60 Vbeta and 13 Jbeta primers characterized the PCR. Repertoires were generated with immunoSEQ multiplex PCR, while TCRdb's copy carries only in-frame clones and drops some. The sample lists over 150,000 clones, 82% occurring once. Sequencing was carried out using PBMCs. The J gene is TRBJ2-2, the V gene TRBV13; 11 bases align to TRBD1. This clonotype was sampled from a man aged 45-65 years in good health and CMV-seropositive. The CDR3 nucleotides are TGTGCCAGCAGCGGAGGACAGGGGGCCTCAGCCGGGGAGCTGTTTTTT. Encoded protein: CASSGGQGASAGELFF.